The rows below give T cell receptor beta chains drawn from one sample of a study of T-cell reconstitution after alpha-beta-depleted transplantation in children. TCRdb reprocessed the PCR reads via MiXCR and lists one record per CDR3 protein. The sample carries approximately 400,000 distinct CDR3 sequences, roughly a tenth recorded once. The specimen was PBMCs from the stem cell graft donor, collected from the stem cell graft. The receptors were sampled from a human donor who donated a stem cell graft to a child with acute myeloid leukemia. CDR3s include the opening cysteine and the closing phenylalanine or tryptophan. Each record gives: CDR3 DNA, CDR3 protein, J gene, D gene, clone size, V gene. D genes are given only for firm matches. Some rows mark clone size as missing; the rest say once, few, many or name a class of expanded clone.

cdr3_nt: TGTGCCAGCAGCGACAGCGGTTCCACCTACGAGCAGTACTTC
cdr3_aa: CASSDSGSTYEQYF
j_call: TRBJ2-7
d_call: -
clone_size: -
v_call: TRBV7-8

cdr3_nt: TGTGCCAGCAGTCCCCCGGGACTAGCGGGGATCGACGGGAGTTGGCAGTATTTT
cdr3_aa: CASSPPGLAGIDGSWQYF
j_call: TRBJ2-3
d_call: TRBD2
clone_size: -
v_call: TRBV11-1

cdr3_nt: TGCGCCAGCAGCCAAGATCAAAGGTGGGACAGGGACCAAGAGACCCAGTACTTC
cdr3_aa: CASSQDQRWDRDQETQYF
j_call: TRBJ2-5
d_call: TRBD1
clone_size: -
v_call: TRBV4-1

cdr3_nt: TGTGCCAGCAGTTACTCTTTGAGGGGGCCGGGGTACGAGCAGTACTTC
cdr3_aa: CASSYSLRGPGYEQYF
j_call: TRBJ2-7
d_call: TRBD1
clone_size: few
v_call: TRBV6-5

cdr3_nt: TGCGCCAGCAGCTTGGGCGAAGGGGGCGGTGAAAAACTGTTTTTT
cdr3_aa: CASSLGEGGGEKLFF
j_call: TRBJ1-4
d_call: TRBD1
clone_size: few
v_call: TRBV5-1

cdr3_nt: TGTGCCAGCAGCTCCGGGGTACCTTCGGCACCCCTCCACTTT
cdr3_aa: CASSSGVPSAPLHF
j_call: TRBJ1-6
d_call: -
clone_size: few
v_call: TRBV7-3

cdr3_nt: TGTGCCAGCAGTTTCGGAAATTATTCACCCCTCCACTTT
cdr3_aa: CASSFGNYSPLHF
j_call: TRBJ1-6
d_call: -
clone_size: few
v_call: TRBV12-3/TRBV12-4

cdr3_nt: TGTGCCAGCAGCCTCAGCGGGAGTAACGCAGATACGCAGTATTTT
cdr3_aa: CASSLSGSNADTQYF
j_call: TRBJ2-3
d_call: TRBD2
clone_size: -
v_call: TRBV7-3

cdr3_nt: TGTGCCAGCAGTTTAGGTGGTCCCCGAGGGGCCTACAATGAGCAGTTCTTC
cdr3_aa: CASSLGGPRGAYNEQFF
j_call: TRBJ2-1
d_call: -
clone_size: -
v_call: TRBV12-3/TRBV12-4

cdr3_nt: TGTGCCAGCAAGTCGGACAGGGGCACAGATACGCAGTATTTT
cdr3_aa: CASKSDRGTDTQYF
j_call: TRBJ2-3
d_call: -
clone_size: -
v_call: TRBV21-1

cdr3_nt: TGTGCCAGCAGTACGAAAACGGGCGAGCGGGGCACAGATACGCAGTATTTT
cdr3_aa: CASSTKTGERGTDTQYF
j_call: TRBJ2-3
d_call: -
clone_size: -
v_call: TRBV6-2/TRBV6-3

cdr3_nt: TGCAGTGCTAGAGATCGGGACAGGGGGAAGGGGGAGCTGTTTTTT
cdr3_aa: CSARDRDRGKGELFF
j_call: TRBJ2-2
d_call: TRBD1
clone_size: few
v_call: TRBV20-1

cdr3_nt: TGTGCCAGCAGCTTGCTAGACAGCCCCTACTATGGCTACACCTTC
cdr3_aa: CASSLLDSPYYGYTF
j_call: TRBJ1-2
d_call: -
clone_size: many
v_call: TRBV5-4

cdr3_nt: TGTGCCAGCACGGGGGGGGTCACCGGGGAGCTGTTTTTT
cdr3_aa: CASTGGVTGELFF
j_call: TRBJ2-2
d_call: TRBD2
clone_size: few
v_call: TRBV9

cdr3_nt: TGTGCCAGCAGTTCCACGACAGGGTCTGAAAAACTGTTTTTT
cdr3_aa: CASSSTTGSEKLFF
j_call: TRBJ1-4
d_call: TRBD1
clone_size: -
v_call: TRBV6-5

cdr3_nt: TGTGCCAGCGGGAACAGTGAGCAGTTCTTC
cdr3_aa: CASGNSEQFF
j_call: TRBJ2-1
d_call: -
clone_size: few
v_call: TRBV12-3/TRBV12-4

cdr3_nt: TGCGCCAGCAGCTTGGACCGACATCAAGATACGCAGTATTTT
cdr3_aa: CASSLDRHQDTQYF
j_call: TRBJ2-3
d_call: -
clone_size: few
v_call: TRBV5-1

cdr3_nt: TGTGCTAGCAGCTTAGGTTCAGTAGGGGCGGATACGCAGTATTTT
cdr3_aa: CASSLGSVGADTQYF
j_call: TRBJ2-3
d_call: -
clone_size: few
v_call: TRBV7-7

cdr3_nt: TGTGCCAGCAGTCCTCGCCCGCAGGGACGAGAGGAAAAACTGTTTTTT
cdr3_aa: CASSPRPQGREEKLFF
j_call: TRBJ1-4
d_call: -
clone_size: few
v_call: TRBV12-3/TRBV12-4

cdr3_nt: TGCGCCAGCTCGACGGGGATGAACACTGACGCTTTCTTT
cdr3_aa: CASSTGMNTDAFF
j_call: TRBJ1-1
d_call: -
clone_size: -
v_call: TRBV5-1

cdr3_nt: TGTGCCAGCAGCGTAGGACAGATCCAAGAGACCCAGTACTTC
cdr3_aa: CASSVGQIQETQYF
j_call: TRBJ2-5
d_call: -
clone_size: -
v_call: TRBV9

cdr3_nt: TGTGCCAGCAGTCGATCTGGGGCCAACGTCCTGACTTTC
cdr3_aa: CASSRSGANVLTF
j_call: TRBJ2-6
d_call: -
clone_size: many
v_call: TRBV12-3/TRBV12-4

cdr3_nt: TGTGCCAGCAGCCCCCCGACTCCAGGGGCTTGGACTGAAGCTTTCTTT
cdr3_aa: CASSPPTPGAWTEAFF
j_call: TRBJ1-1
d_call: -
clone_size: -
v_call: TRBV4-2

cdr3_nt: TGTGCCAGCAGCTTGGAGGACAGGCGATTCGGGGACATTCAGTACTTC
cdr3_aa: CASSLEDRRFGDIQYF
j_call: TRBJ2-4
d_call: TRBD1
clone_size: -
v_call: TRBV5-8

cdr3_nt: TGCAGTGCCCCGAGTATGGGGGGTACCACAGATACGCAGTATTTT
cdr3_aa: CSAPSMGGTTDTQYF
j_call: TRBJ2-3
d_call: -
clone_size: -
v_call: TRBV20-1

cdr3_nt: TGTGCCAGCAGCTCAGCAAACATTCAGTACTTC
cdr3_aa: CASSSANIQYF
j_call: TRBJ2-4
d_call: -
clone_size: -
v_call: TRBV7-3

cdr3_nt: TGTGCCAGCAGTTTAGGGTCAGGGTCCGAGCAGTACTTC
cdr3_aa: CASSLGSGSEQYF
j_call: TRBJ2-7
d_call: -
clone_size: -
v_call: TRBV12-3/TRBV12-4

cdr3_nt: TGTCCCAGCCACTCCCCCGAACAACAGGGTTTCGGCTATGGCTACACCTTC
cdr3_aa: CPSHSPEQQGFGYGYTF
j_call: TRBJ1-2
d_call: -
clone_size: -
v_call: TRBV11-1

cdr3_nt: TGTGCCAGCAGCGCCCCCGGGGTTGCGAACATTCAGTACTTC
cdr3_aa: CASSAPGVANIQYF
j_call: TRBJ2-4
d_call: -
clone_size: few
v_call: TRBV9

cdr3_nt: TGTGCCAGCAGCGTACTCTCGACAGAGTACTTC
cdr3_aa: CASSVLSTEYF
j_call: TRBJ2-7
d_call: -
clone_size: many
v_call: TRBV21-1

cdr3_nt: TGTGCCACCAGCAGAGAGTATGCTGGACTAGTGGAGACCCAGTACTTC
cdr3_aa: CATSREYAGLVETQYF
j_call: TRBJ2-5
d_call: TRBD2
clone_size: -
v_call: TRBV15

cdr3_nt: TGCAGTGCTAGAGATCCTAGCGAGGGCTCCTACAATGAGCAGTTCTTC
cdr3_aa: CSARDPSEGSYNEQFF
j_call: TRBJ2-1
d_call: -
clone_size: few
v_call: TRBV20-1

cdr3_nt: TGTGCCAGCAGCTCAGGACAGGGAGATAATGAAAAACTGTTTTTT
cdr3_aa: CASSSGQGDNEKLFF
j_call: TRBJ1-4
d_call: TRBD1
clone_size: -
v_call: TRBV7-6

cdr3_nt: TGTGCCAGCAGCCAGACAGGGGGCTCCTACGAGCAGTACTTC
cdr3_aa: CASSQTGGSYEQYF
j_call: TRBJ2-7
d_call: TRBD1
clone_size: few
v_call: TRBV6-1

cdr3_nt: TGTGCCAGCAGTTCTGAAGGGGGCCCCGAGCAGTACTTC
cdr3_aa: CASSSEGGPEQYF
j_call: TRBJ2-7
d_call: TRBD1
clone_size: many
v_call: TRBV27

cdr3_nt: TGTGCCAGCAGCCAAGATTTGCTCCGGGGCTCCTACAATGAGCAGTTCTTC
cdr3_aa: CASSQDLLRGSYNEQFF
j_call: TRBJ2-1
d_call: -
clone_size: -
v_call: TRBV3-1

cdr3_nt: TGTGCCAGCAGTTCTACCAGCTCTGGAAACACCATATATTTT
cdr3_aa: CASSSTSSGNTIYF
j_call: TRBJ1-3
d_call: -
clone_size: few
v_call: TRBV12-3/TRBV12-4

cdr3_nt: TGTGCCTGGAGTTCCGGGAAAGAGACCCAGTACTTC
cdr3_aa: CAWSSGKETQYF
j_call: TRBJ2-5
d_call: -
clone_size: -
v_call: TRBV30

cdr3_nt: TGCAGTGCCCCCCATCTTGGCGGGGGGTCCATCAATGAGCAGTTCTTC
cdr3_aa: CSAPHLGGGSINEQFF
j_call: TRBJ2-1
d_call: TRBD2
clone_size: -
v_call: TRBV20-1

cdr3_nt: TGTGCCAGCAGTGGCCTGGACAGGGCGGACACCGGGGAGCTGTTTTTT
cdr3_aa: CASSGLDRADTGELFF
j_call: TRBJ2-2
d_call: TRBD1
clone_size: few
v_call: TRBV25-1

cdr3_nt: TGTGCCAGCAGTTACTCGGTCGGACGGCTTCAAGAGACCCAGTACTTC
cdr3_aa: CASSYSVGRLQETQYF
j_call: TRBJ2-5
d_call: -
clone_size: -
v_call: TRBV6-5

cdr3_nt: TGTGCCAGCAGCAAAGAAACCCCCAACCGAGGGTCCAACTATGGCTACACCTTC
cdr3_aa: CASSKETPNRGSNYGYTF
j_call: TRBJ1-2
d_call: -
clone_size: -
v_call: TRBV21-1

cdr3_nt: TGTGCCAGCAGTTACGCGGACAGGATGGCGCAGTATTTT
cdr3_aa: CASSYADRMAQYF
j_call: TRBJ2-3
d_call: TRBD1
clone_size: -
v_call: TRBV6-5

cdr3_nt: TGCAGCGCACGACAGGGTTCTGAAGCTTTCTTT
cdr3_aa: CSARQGSEAFF
j_call: TRBJ1-1
d_call: TRBD1
clone_size: many
v_call: TRBV29-1

cdr3_nt: TGTGCCATCAACAAACTAGCGGGCGGAGACAATGAGCAGTTCTTC
cdr3_aa: CAINKLAGGDNEQFF
j_call: TRBJ2-1
d_call: TRBD2
clone_size: -
v_call: TRBV10-3